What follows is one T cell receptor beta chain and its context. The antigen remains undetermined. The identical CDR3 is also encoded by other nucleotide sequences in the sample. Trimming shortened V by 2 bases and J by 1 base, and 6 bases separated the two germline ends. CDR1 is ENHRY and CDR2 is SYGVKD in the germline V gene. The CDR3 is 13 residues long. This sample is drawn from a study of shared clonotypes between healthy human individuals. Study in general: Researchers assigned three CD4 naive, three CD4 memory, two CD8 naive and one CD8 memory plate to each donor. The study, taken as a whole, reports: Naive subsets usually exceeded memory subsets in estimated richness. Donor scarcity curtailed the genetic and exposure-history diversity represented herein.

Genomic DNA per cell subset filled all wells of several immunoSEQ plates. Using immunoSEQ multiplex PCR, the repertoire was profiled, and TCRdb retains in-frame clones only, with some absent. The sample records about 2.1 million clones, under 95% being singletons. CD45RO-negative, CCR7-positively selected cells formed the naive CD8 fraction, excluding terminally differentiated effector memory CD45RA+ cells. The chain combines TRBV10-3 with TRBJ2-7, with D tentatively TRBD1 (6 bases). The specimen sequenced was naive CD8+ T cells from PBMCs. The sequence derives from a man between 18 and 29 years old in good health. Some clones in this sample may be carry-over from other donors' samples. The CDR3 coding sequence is TGTGCCATCAGTGAGAGGGGGTCCTACGAGCAGTACTTC. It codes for CAISERGSYEQYF.